The 7 T cell receptor beta chains below all came from one sample that was sequenced in a study of metastatic and nonmetastatic thyroid tumors. TCRdb ran MiXCR on the PCR reads. Among 30,000 or so clones listed, under 25% were seen once. Not a single patient had been given any form of treatment at any point before undergoing thyroid surgery. Material for sequencing was blood. The receptors stem from a female donor with papillary thyroid cancer or a benign thyroid nodule (not recorded which). Some clones in this sample may be carry-over from other donors' samples.

The genes are TRBV27 and TRBJ1-2; D perhaps matches TRBD1 (6 bases). V was clipped by 6 bases and J by 3 bases, with 11 bases between them. Germline CDR1 and CDR2: MNHEY and SMNVEV (reference sequence). CDR3 length equals 13 residues. The CDR3 nucleotides are TGTGCCAGCAGACCTACAGGGTACTATGGCTACACCTTC. This sequence encodes CASRPTGYYGYTF.

This clone was found many times. The rearrangement links TRBV20-1 to TRBJ2-3, with 11 bases lining up with TRBD2. Unmatched junction bases numbered 14, after V lost 0 bases and J lost 0 bases. CDR1 DFQATT and CDR2 SNEGSKA come from the germline V gene (reference sequence). CDR3 length: 20 amino acids. The CDR3, as DNA: TGCAGTGCTAGAGATGAGACTAGCGGGAACGTTTTTGGTAGCACAGATACGCAGTATTTT. Translating it yields CSARDETSGNVFGSTDTQYF.

The chain uses TRBV2 and TRBJ1-5; 8 bases map to TRBD1. Trimming at V came to 7 bases and at J to 13 bases, leaving 15 bases not matched to a gene. The CDR3 is 14 residues long. CDR1 SNHLY and CDR2 FYNNEI come from the germline V gene. The CDR3 region has the DNA TGTGCCAGCACTGGACAGGGACAGAATCAGACACAGCATTTT. Protein product: CASTGQGQNQTQHF.

For this clone: The junction shows a germline mismatch at one end, possibly a read error. The chain uses TRBV6-1 and TRBJ2-7; 8 nucleotides match TRBD1. The CDR3 length is 15 residues. Per the germline V gene, CDR1 is MNHNS and CDR2 is SASEGT. The CDR3 here is CPSSEQGAVGYEQYF. CDR3 in DNA: TGTCCCAGCAGTGAGCAGGGGGCTGTTGGCTACGAGCAGTACTTC.

The chain uses TRBV3-1 and TRBJ1-2; D is uncertain. Trimming removed 6 bases from V and 9 bases from J, with 23 bases in between. The CDR3 sequence is 15 residues long. Germline V gene data show CDR1 as LGHDT and CDR2 as YNNKEL (reference sequence). Here the CDR3 DNA reads TGTGCCAGCAGTAGAGGAGGCAACGGCCACCGGAGCTACACCTTC. Residues: CASSRGGNGHRSYTF.

This clone was seen a few times. This rearrangement joins TRBV6-1 to TRBJ2-7, with 9 nucleotides matching TRBD1. This CDR3 is built from 15 residues. CDR1 is MNHNS, CDR2 SASEGT, per germline. V was pared by 10 bases and J by 3 bases, with 13 bases of the junction left unmatched. The CDR3 loop is CAITGVGTGFYEQYF. The CDR3 DNA reads TGTGCCATCACCGGAGTGGGGACAGGGTTCTACGAGCAGTACTTC.

This clone was counted only a few times. Germline is not matched at one junction end, which may reflect a read error. V is TRBV6-5 and J is TRBJ2-3, with TRBD1 identical over 10 bases. This CDR3 comprises 15 residues. Germline CDR1 is MNHEY and CDR2 is SVGAGI. The CDR3 sequence: CASSDSTGGADTQYF. The CDR3 coding sequence is TGTGCCAGCAGTGACTCGACAGGGGGCGCAGATACGCAGTATTTT.